These 5 T cell receptor beta chains originate from one sample sequenced in a study of blood T cell repertoires in COVID-19. TCRdb's table, derived via immunoSEQ multiplex PCR, lists solely in-frame clones and lacks some. The top ten hold 1.9% of the sample, which has 210,000 or so clones, roughly 87% seen once. Sequencing was done on a sample of peripheral blood. All receptors derive from a man in his forties or fifties with active or convalescent COVID-19.

The chain carries TRBV28 and TRBJ2-7; 10 bases align to TRBD2. V lost 10 bases to trimming and J lost 3 bases; unmatched junction nucleotides: 12. Germline V lookup: CDR1 MDHEN, CDR2 SYDVKM. This CDR3 comprises 15 residues. The CDR3 DNA reads as TGTGCCAAGGGACTAGCGCACAGCTTTTACTACGAGCAGTACTTC. Amino acid sequence: CAKGLAHSFYYEQYF.

V usage is TRBV18 and J usage is TRBJ1-1, with D perhaps TRBD1 (5 bases). CDR1 and CDR2 (germline): KGHSH, LQKENI. This CDR3 is 13 amino acids long. V was shortened by 10 bases and J by 2 bases, with 14 bases between the two germline ends. As DNA, the CDR3 is TGTGCCACTACCCGGGGGACCAACACTGAAGCTTTCTTT. Encoded protein: CATTRGTNTEAFF.

CDR3 loop: CASSFQQGNINEQFF. For the CDR3, the DNA is TGTGCCAGCAGTTTCCAACAGGGAAATATCAATGAGCAGTTCTTC. The J gene is TRBJ2-1, the V gene TRBV27; the D gene is possibly TRBD1 (6 bases). Deletions cut 3 bases from V and 6 bases from J, with 15 bases between. The CDR3 spans 15 residues. In germline, CDR1 is MNHEY, CDR2 SMNVEV (reference sequence).

The chain combines TRBV2 with TRBJ2-5; weak D call: TRBD2 (5 bases). Germline V gives CDR1 SNHLY, CDR2 FYNNEI. The CDR3 covers 12 residues. V was clipped by 2 bases and J by 5 bases, with 6 bases between them. The CDR3: CASSELAETQYF. The CDR3 DNA reads as TGTGCCAGCAGTGAATTAGCGGAGACCCAGTACTTC.

V is TRBV9 and J is TRBJ2-2, with 8 nucleotides matching TRBD1. V shed 4 bases, J shed 2 bases, and the junction held 7 bases outside the gene matches. The V gene's germline CDR1 is SGDLS and CDR2 YYNGEE. This CDR3 has 16 amino acids. CDR3 bases: TGTGCCAGCAGCATCAACAGGGGGTCAAACACCGGGGAGCTGTTTTTT. This gives the protein CASSINRGSNTGELFF. Full variable domain (missing parts from reference TRBV9 and TRBJ2-2): DSGVTQTPKHLITATGQRVTLRCSPRSGDLSVYWYQQSLDQGLQFLIQYYNGEERAKGNILERFSAQQFPDLHSELNLSSLELGDSALYFCASSINRGSNTGELFFGEGSRLTVL.